One sample yielded the 5 T cell receptor beta chains listed below, sequenced in a study of blood T cells in healthy people across ages. The authors ran a second PCR of roughly 6 to 12 cycles using a sample-barcoded 5' primer and a J-beta primer mix. TCRdb ran MiXCR on the 5' RACE reads and lists one entry per CDR3 protein. The sample shows around 780,000 distinct CDR3 sequences, 45% to 70% of them seen only once. Specimen: blood. These receptors came from a man aged 35 to 55 in good health.

The sample holds a few counts of this clonotype. V usage is TRBV7-2 and J usage is TRBJ2-4, with D tentatively TRBD2 (5 bases). Trimming cost V 5 bases and J 2 bases, with 19 bases left between them. The CDR3 runs 17 residues. The V gene's germline CDR1 is SGHTA and CDR2 FQGNSA. CDR3 in amino acids: CASSRSRAERPKNIQYF. The CDR3 DNA reads as TGTGCCAGCAGCAGAAGCCGAGCGGAAAGGCCCAAAAACATTCAGTACTTC.

The chain joins TRBV5-1 to TRBJ2-1, with a possible D match to TRBD1 (6 bases). The germline V gene has CDR1 SGHRS and CDR2 YFSETQ. V was pared by 0 bases and J by 8 bases, with 18 bases between. CDR3 length: 16 residues. CDR3 nucleotide sequence: TGCGCCAGCAGCTTGGCCAACAGGGAGTTATACGATGAGCAGTTCTTC. Protein product: CASSLANRELYDEQFF.

There are many counts of this clonotype. This chain connects TRBV4-2 to TRBJ2-7; perhaps D is TRBD1 or TRBD2 (5 bases each). The CDR3 extends over 13 amino acids. Trimming left V 5 bases short and J 3 bases short, with 11 bases between. Germline assignment: CDR1 LGHNA and CDR2 YNFKEQ. CDR3 coding DNA: TGTGCCAGCAGCTCGGGGCTTTTCTACGAGCAGTACTTC. Amino acid sequence: CASSSGLFYEQYF.

V and J are TRBV7-2 and TRBJ2-7; no firm D call. CDR1 and CDR2 from the germline V gene are SGHTA and FQGNSA. The V end lost 4 bases, the J end lost 6 bases, and 10 bases lay between the germline ends. The CDR3 has 12 residues. The CDR3 bases are TGTGCCAGCAGCTCGGGTTGGGGCGAGCAGTACTTC. Translating it yields CASSSGWGEQYF.

The chain couples TRBV21-1 to TRBJ2-3; the DNA was not compared with TRBD1, the D call given in the table. TRBV21-1 is a listed pseudogene. The CDR3 covers 15 residues. The CDR3 nucleotides read TGTGCCAGAAGACAGGAGTGGTCTAGAACAGATACGCAGTATTTT. This sequence encodes CARRQEWSRTDTQYF.